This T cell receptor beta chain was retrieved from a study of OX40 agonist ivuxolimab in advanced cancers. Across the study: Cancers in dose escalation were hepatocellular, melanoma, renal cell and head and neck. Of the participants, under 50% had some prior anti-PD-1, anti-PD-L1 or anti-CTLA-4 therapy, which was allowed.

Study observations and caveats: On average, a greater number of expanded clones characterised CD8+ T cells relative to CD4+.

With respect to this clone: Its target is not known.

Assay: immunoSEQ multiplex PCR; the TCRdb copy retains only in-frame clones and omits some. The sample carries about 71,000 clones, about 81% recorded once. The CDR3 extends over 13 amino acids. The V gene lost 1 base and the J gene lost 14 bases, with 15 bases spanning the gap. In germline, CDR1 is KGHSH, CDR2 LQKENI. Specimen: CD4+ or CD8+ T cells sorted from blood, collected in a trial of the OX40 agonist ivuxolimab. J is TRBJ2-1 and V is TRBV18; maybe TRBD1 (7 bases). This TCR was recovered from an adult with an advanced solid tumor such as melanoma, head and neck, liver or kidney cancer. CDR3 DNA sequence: TGTGCCAGCTCACCACGGGGGGACAGTACTAAGTTCTTC. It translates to CASSPRGDSTKFF.